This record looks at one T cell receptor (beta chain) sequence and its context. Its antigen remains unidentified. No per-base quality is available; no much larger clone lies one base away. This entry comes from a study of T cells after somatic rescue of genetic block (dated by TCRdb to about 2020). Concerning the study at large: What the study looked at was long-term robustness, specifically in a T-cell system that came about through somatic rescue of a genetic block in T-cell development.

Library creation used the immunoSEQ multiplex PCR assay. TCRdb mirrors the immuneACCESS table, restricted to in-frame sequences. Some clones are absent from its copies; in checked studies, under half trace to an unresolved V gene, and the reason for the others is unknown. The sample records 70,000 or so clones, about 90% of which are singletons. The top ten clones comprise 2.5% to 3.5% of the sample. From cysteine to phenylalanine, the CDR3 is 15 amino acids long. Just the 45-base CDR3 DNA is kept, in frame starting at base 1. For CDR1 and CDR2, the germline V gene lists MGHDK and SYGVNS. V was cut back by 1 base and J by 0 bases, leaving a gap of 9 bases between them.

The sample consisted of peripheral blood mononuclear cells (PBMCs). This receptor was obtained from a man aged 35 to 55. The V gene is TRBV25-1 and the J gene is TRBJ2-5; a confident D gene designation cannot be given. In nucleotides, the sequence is TGTGCCAGCAGTGAATTAAATAGGGACCAAGAGACCCAGTACTTC. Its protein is CASSELNRDQETQYF.